These T cell receptor beta chains were read from a single sample in a study of blood T cells in healthy people across ages. TCRdb redid the calling of the 5' RACE reads with MiXCR, one entry per CDR3 protein. The sample shows 750,000 to 1,000,000 distinct CDR3 sequences, about 29% of them seen only once. The same sample was also studied in work on T cells of mothers and their children.

Material: blood. The receptors were gathered from a woman aged 40 to 50 in good health. The CDR3 runs from the conserved cysteine through the conserved F or W. Fields, in order: J gene, V gene, D gene, clone size, CDR3 DNA, CDR3 protein. A D gene is named only where the DNA matches it firmly. Part of the rows lack a size; the others show once, few, many or a class for expanded clones.

j_gene: TRBJ1-5
v_gene: TRBV6-2/TRBV6-3
d_gene: -
abundance: -
CDR3nt: TGTGCCAGCAGTTACCGACAGATAAGCAATCAGCCCCAGCATTTT
CDR3aa: CASSYRQISNQPQHF

j_gene: TRBJ1-5
v_gene: TRBV3-1
d_gene: TRBD1
abundance: many
CDR3nt: TGTGCCAGCAGCTCTGGGACAGGGGTTAATCAGCCCCAGCATTTT
CDR3aa: CASSSGTGVNQPQHF

j_gene: TRBJ2-7
v_gene: TRBV29-1
d_gene: -
abundance: many
CDR3nt: TGCAGCGTTTCTACCGGGGGATTCGAGCAGTACTTC
CDR3aa: CSVSTGGFEQYF

j_gene: TRBJ1-2
v_gene: TRBV20-1
d_gene: -
abundance: few
CDR3nt: TGCAGTGCTAGAGACTCTTGGGAGCCAAATGGCTACACCTTC
CDR3aa: CSARDSWEPNGYTF

j_gene: TRBJ1-6
v_gene: TRBV5-1
d_gene: TRBD1
abundance: -
CDR3nt: TGCGCCAGCAGCTTGGGGACAGGGCGGGATAATTCACCCCTCCACTTT
CDR3aa: CASSLGTGRDNSPLHF

j_gene: TRBJ2-7
v_gene: TRBV7-9
d_gene: TRBD1
abundance: few
CDR3nt: TGTGCCAGCAGCTCAACGGACAGGGGAGTGGAGCAGTACTTC
CDR3aa: CASSSTDRGVEQYF

j_gene: TRBJ2-7
v_gene: TRBV4-1
d_gene: -
abundance: many
CDR3nt: TGCGCCAGCAGCCAAGCAATGGGGTACGAGCAGTACTTC
CDR3aa: CASSQAMGYEQYF

j_gene: TRBJ2-7
v_gene: TRBV7-2
d_gene: -
abundance: -
CDR3nt: TGTGCCGGCAGCTTCGGGACGAGCTCCTACGAGCAGTACTTC
CDR3aa: CAGSFGTSSYEQYF

j_gene: TRBJ2-1
v_gene: TRBV6-1
d_gene: TRBD2
abundance: once
CDR3nt: TGTGCCAGCAGTGCCCCTGGGACTAGCGGGGGCCCGAGCTCCTACAATGAGCAGTTCTTC
CDR3aa: CASSAPGTSGGPSSYNEQFF

j_gene: TRBJ2-1
v_gene: TRBV18
d_gene: -
abundance: -
CDR3nt: TGTGCCAGCTCACCACAGGGCGGAATCTCCTACGAGCAGTTCTTC
CDR3aa: CASSPQGGISYEQFF

j_gene: TRBJ1-2
v_gene: TRBV14
d_gene: -
abundance: many
CDR3nt: TGTGCCAGCAGCCAAGCCCAGGGGTCTCCGAACGCTAACTATGGCTACACCTTC
CDR3aa: CASSQAQGSPNANYGYTF

j_gene: TRBJ2-5
v_gene: TRBV4-1
d_gene: TRBD1
abundance: -
CDR3nt: TGCGCCAGCAACCAAGAGGGACAGGGATGGGCGACCCAGTACTTC
CDR3aa: CASNQEGQGWATQYF

j_gene: TRBJ1-1
v_gene: TRBV27
d_gene: -
abundance: once
CDR3nt: TGTGCCAGCAGTCCTAACAGGGCTAACACTGAAGCTTTCTTT
CDR3aa: CASSPNRANTEAFF

j_gene: TRBJ2-1
v_gene: TRBV7-2
d_gene: TRBD2
abundance: many
CDR3nt: TGTGCCAGCAGGGGTAGCGGGCTCCTTTACAATGAGCAGTTCTTC
CDR3aa: CASRGSGLLYNEQFF

j_gene: TRBJ2-3
v_gene: TRBV4-2
d_gene: -
abundance: -
CDR3nt: TGTGCCAGCGGCCAAGACAGGTCGGGCACAGATACGCAGTATTTT
CDR3aa: CASGQDRSGTDTQYF

j_gene: TRBJ2-5
v_gene: TRBV29-1
d_gene: TRBD1
abundance: many
CDR3nt: TGCAGCGTACTTAGACAGGGGCGACAAGAGACCCAGTACTTC
CDR3aa: CSVLRQGRQETQYF

j_gene: TRBJ2-3
v_gene: TRBV6-1
d_gene: -
abundance: -
CDR3nt: TGTGCCAGCAGAGAGGACTTTAGCCCAGATACGCAGTATTTT
CDR3aa: CASREDFSPDTQYF

j_gene: TRBJ2-7
v_gene: TRBV28
d_gene: -
abundance: many
CDR3nt: TGTGCCAGCAGCTCCGCCCCACTCGTGGGGAACGAGCAGTACTTC
CDR3aa: CASSSAPLVGNEQYF

j_gene: TRBJ2-5
v_gene: TRBV24-1
d_gene: -
abundance: many
CDR3nt: TGTGCCACCAGTGATTCAACACGGAATCAAGAGACCCAGTACTTC
CDR3aa: CATSDSTRNQETQYF

j_gene: TRBJ1-3
v_gene: TRBV9
d_gene: -
abundance: once
CDR3nt: TGTGCCAGCAGCGACAGGGATCTTCGTTGGGCCTCTGGAAACACCATATATTTT
CDR3aa: CASSDRDLRWASGNTIYF

j_gene: TRBJ1-6
v_gene: TRBV6-5
d_gene: -
abundance: few
CDR3nt: TGTGCCAGCAGTTACCCTCGCGGGGGAGGTAATTCACCCCTCCACTTT
CDR3aa: CASSYPRGGGNSPLHF

j_gene: TRBJ2-7
v_gene: TRBV5-1
d_gene: -
abundance: many
CDR3nt: TGCGCCAGCAGCTCTCTGGCCTGGGGGGACGAGCAGTACTTC
CDR3aa: CASSSLAWGDEQYF

j_gene: TRBJ2-7
v_gene: TRBV29-1
d_gene: -
abundance: few
CDR3nt: TGCAGCGTTAAATTAGCTGGCGAGCAGTACTTC
CDR3aa: CSVKLAGEQYF

j_gene: TRBJ1-1
v_gene: TRBV5-1
d_gene: TRBD1
abundance: -
CDR3nt: TGCGCCAGCAGCTTGGGTGCAGGGGGCGAGGGCACTGAAGCTTTCTTT
CDR3aa: CASSLGAGGEGTEAFF

j_gene: TRBJ1-6
v_gene: TRBV12-3/TRBV12-4
d_gene: TRBD1
abundance: few
CDR3nt: TGTGCCAGCACTCAGGGGGGATTTGGGAATTCACCCCTCCACTTT
CDR3aa: CASTQGGFGNSPLHF

j_gene: TRBJ2-3
v_gene: TRBV12-3/TRBV12-4
d_gene: -
abundance: -
CDR3nt: TGTGCCAGTAGACGGGGAGTAGAGGTGCAGTATTTT
CDR3aa: CASRRGVEVQYF

j_gene: TRBJ2-2
v_gene: TRBV5-1
d_gene: -
abundance: -
CDR3nt: TGCGCCAGCAGACCACCGGGACTCAAACAACCCGGGGAGCTGTTTTTT
CDR3aa: CASRPPGLKQPGELFF

j_gene: TRBJ1-1
v_gene: TRBV7-7
d_gene: -
abundance: many
CDR3nt: TGTGCTAGCAGCTTATCACCAGGGACTGAAGCTTTCTTT
CDR3aa: CASSLSPGTEAFF

j_gene: TRBJ1-1
v_gene: TRBV4-1
d_gene: TRBD1
abundance: many
CDR3nt: TGCGCCAGCAGCCAAGTCTTAGGACAGGTGAACACTGAAGCTTTCTTT
CDR3aa: CASSQVLGQVNTEAFF

j_gene: TRBJ1-2
v_gene: TRBV7-9
d_gene: -
abundance: -
CDR3nt: TGTGCCAGCAGCTTACGGGGGCTGGACACCTTC
CDR3aa: CASSLRGLDTF

j_gene: TRBJ1-5
v_gene: TRBV28
d_gene: -
abundance: few
CDR3nt: TGTGCCAGCACCCCAACGGGACAACACACCAATCAGCCCCAGCATTTT
CDR3aa: CASTPTGQHTNQPQHF

j_gene: TRBJ2-1
v_gene: TRBV29-1
d_gene: -
abundance: many
CDR3nt: TGCAGCCCCCAAGACCCAGGCAATGAGCAGTTCTTC
CDR3aa: CSPQDPGNEQFF